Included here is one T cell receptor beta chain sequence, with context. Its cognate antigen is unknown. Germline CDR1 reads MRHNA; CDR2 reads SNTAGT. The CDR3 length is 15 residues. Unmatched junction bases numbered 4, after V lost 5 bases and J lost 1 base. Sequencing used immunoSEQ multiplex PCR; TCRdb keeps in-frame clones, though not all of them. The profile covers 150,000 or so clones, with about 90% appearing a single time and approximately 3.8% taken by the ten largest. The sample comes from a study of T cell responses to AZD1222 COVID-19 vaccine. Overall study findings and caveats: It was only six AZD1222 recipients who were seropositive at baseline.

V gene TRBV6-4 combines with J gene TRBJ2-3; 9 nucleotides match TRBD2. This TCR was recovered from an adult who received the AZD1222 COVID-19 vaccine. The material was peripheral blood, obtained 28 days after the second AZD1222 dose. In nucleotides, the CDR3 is TGTGCCAGCAGTCAAGTAGCGGGGGGCACAGATACGCAGTATTTT. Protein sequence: CASSQVAGGTDTQYF.